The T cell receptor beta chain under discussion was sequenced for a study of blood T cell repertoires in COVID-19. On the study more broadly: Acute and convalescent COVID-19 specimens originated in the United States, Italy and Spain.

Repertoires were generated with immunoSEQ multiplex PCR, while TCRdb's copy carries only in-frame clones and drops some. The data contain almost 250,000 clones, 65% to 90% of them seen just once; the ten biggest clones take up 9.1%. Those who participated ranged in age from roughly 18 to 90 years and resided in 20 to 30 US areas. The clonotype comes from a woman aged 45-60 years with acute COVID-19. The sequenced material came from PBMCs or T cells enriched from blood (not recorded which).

The DNA of the CDR3 is TGTGCCAGCAGGGAACAGACGGACTCTGGAAACACCATATATTTT. Its translation is CASREQTDSGNTIYF. The V call is TRBV7-8, the J call TRBJ1-3; D unresolved. The CDR3 has 15 amino acids. CDR1 and CDR2 from the germline V gene are SGHVS and FQNEAQ. The V and J ends lost 6 bases and 0 bases respectively, with 12 bases between them.